This T cell receptor (beta chain) was retrieved from a study of blood T cell repertoires in COVID-19. This table comes from immunoSEQ multiplex PCR, and its TCRdb copy is limited to in-frame clones, with some not included. The repertoire holds around 65,000 clones, with approximately 79% as singletons. This clone was seen only once. Material: peripheral blood. The sequence came from a man aged 60 to 69 with acute or convalescent COVID-19.

CDR3 DNA sequence: TGCGCCAGCAGTGAGTTGGCGACTAGCTTTGAGACCCAGTACTTC. It codes for CASSELATSFETQYF. The J gene is TRBJ2-5, the V gene TRBV10-1; TRBD2 matches 7 bases. V shed 1 base, J shed 5 bases, and the junction held 7 bases outside the gene matches. Per germline, CDR1 WNHNN and CDR2 SYGVQD (reference sequence). This CDR3 contains 15 residues.